Sequencing of this T cell receptor beta chain was carried out in a study of OX40 agonist ivuxolimab in advanced cancers. Across the study: Prior anti-PD-1, anti-PD-L1 or anti-CTLA-4 therapy was allowed; 35% to 40% had some.

Assay: immunoSEQ multiplex PCR; the TCRdb copy retains only in-frame clones and omits some. The data show tens of thousands of clones, around 85% seen once. General observations from the study: Doses of 0.1 to 3.0 mg/kg were accompanied by clonal expansion of CD4+ and CD8+ blood T cells by week 6. The specificity for antigen of the expanded peripheral T cells was not determined. Low clonal expansion, among the lowest seen, marked partial responders at 0.1-3.0 mg/kg.

A word on this clone: The antigen remains undetermined. One end of the junction fails to match germline, which may point to a read error.

Germline V lookup: CDR1 SQVTM, CDR2 ANQGSEA. The CDR3 spans 14 residues. This specimen consisted of CD4+ or CD8+ T cells sorted from blood, obtained in a trial of the OX40 agonist ivuxolimab. The TCR sequence derives from an adult with an advanced solid tumor such as melanoma, head and neck, liver or kidney cancer. The genes are TRBV29-1 and TRBJ1-2; maybe TRBD1 (6 bases). CDR3 in amino acids: CSAEKGDTNYGYTF. The CDR3 region has the DNA TGCAGCGCTGAAAAAGGGGACACCAACTATGGCTACACCTTC.